The text below deals with one T cell receptor beta chain. Its antigen remains unidentified. This entry belongs to a study of blood T cells in healthy people across ages. The CDR3 sequence is 16 residues long. Per germline, CDR1 KGHDR and CDR2 SFDVKD. The V and J ends lost 6 bases and 4 bases respectively, with 19 bases between them. Ranging in age from roughly 6 to 90, the donors were healthy Caucasian individuals from Russia. Each sample used at least 6 million PBMCs. Study-level results: Unsorted PBMC input precluded a conclusive naive versus antigen-experienced comparison. It was held that diversity estimates obtained from one million T cells represented underestimates.

The authors ran a second PCR of about 6 to 11 cycles using a sample-barcoded 5' primer and a J-beta primer mix. One entry per CDR3 protein, called by TCRdb with MiXCR from the 5' RACE reads. The repertoire holds approximately 800,000 distinct CDR3 sequences, with less than 70% as singletons. This receptor was taken from an elderly man in good health. J is TRBJ2-3 and V is TRBV24-1; D could derive from TRBD1 or TRBD2 (5 bases each). Sample: blood. CDR3 amino acids: CATSYSGLGTADTQYF. CDR3 DNA: TGTGCCACCAGTTATTCAGGGCTCGGGACGGCAGATACGCAGTATTTT.